A single TCR beta chain is shown here with its context. Its matching antigen is unknown. These data are taken from a study of T cell responses to AZD1222 COVID-19 vaccine. Points from the study as a whole: AZD1222 recipients seropositive at baseline numbered only 5 to 7. Females made up more of the donors, who were largely white British, and clonal diversity may have come out too low. Vaccine-associated CD4 TCRs spanned spike, dominant at 160-218 and 743-854. Spike-specific TCR breadth and depth went up after people got two AZD1222 doses.

Trimming took 7 bases from V and 2 from J, leaving 11 bases between them. The CDR3 has 13 residues. Germline-derived CDR1 and CDR2 are MNHEY and SVGAGI. Profiling relied on immunoSEQ multiplex PCR, and the TCRdb table lists in-frame clones only, not all of them. Of roughly 99,000 clones in the sample, 91% are singletons; the top ten hold 8% to 9.5%. This TCR was recovered from an adult who received the AZD1222 COVID-19 vaccine. The genes are TRBV6-5 and TRBJ1-2; the D is unclear. This sample comprised peripheral blood, obtained 28 days after the second AZD1222 dose. CDR3 sequence (DNA): TGTGCCAGCATTTGGGGTGCGAACTATGGCTACACCTTC. Encoded protein: CASIWGANYGYTF.